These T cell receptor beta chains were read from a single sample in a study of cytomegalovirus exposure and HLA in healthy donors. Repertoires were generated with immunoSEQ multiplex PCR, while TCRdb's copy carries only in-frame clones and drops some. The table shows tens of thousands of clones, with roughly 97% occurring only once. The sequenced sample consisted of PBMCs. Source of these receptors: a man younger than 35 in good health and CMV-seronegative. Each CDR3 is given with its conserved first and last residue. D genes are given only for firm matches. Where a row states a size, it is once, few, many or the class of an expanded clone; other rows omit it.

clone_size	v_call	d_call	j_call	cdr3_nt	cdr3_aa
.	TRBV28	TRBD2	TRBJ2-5	TGTGCCAGCAGCAATCAGGGACTAGAAGAGACCCAGTACTTC	CASSNQGLEETQYF
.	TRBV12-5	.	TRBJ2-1	TGTGCTAGTGGTTCCTCCGGGAGTGCCCTATACAATGAGCAGTTCTTC	CASGSSGSALYNEQFF
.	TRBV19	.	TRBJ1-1	TGTGCCAGTACCCTAACAAGAAGGGGCACTGAAGCTTTCTTT	CASTLTRRGTEAFF
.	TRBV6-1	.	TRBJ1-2	TGTGCCAGCAACGAACGGGTAAACTATGGCTACACCTTC	CASNERVNYGYTF
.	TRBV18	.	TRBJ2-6	TGTGCCAGCCAGACCCAGGGGATTGGGGCCAACGTCCTGACTTTC	CASQTQGIGANVLTF
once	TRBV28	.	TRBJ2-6	TGTGCCAGCAGTGCCGGGAGTGAGGGGTTTTCTGGGGCCAACGTCCTGACTTTC	CASSAGSEGFSGANVLTF
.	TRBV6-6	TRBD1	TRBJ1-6	TGTGCCAGCAGTTACACTACAGGGGCGAATTCACCCCTCCACTTT	CASSYTTGANSPLHF
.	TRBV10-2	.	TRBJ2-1	TGCGCCAGCAGTGGCCAGCGGGACACGGATAAGTTCTTC	CASSGQRDTDKFF
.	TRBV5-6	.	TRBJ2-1	TGTGCCAGCAGCCGGGGACACCCACGCAATGAGCAGTTCTTC	CASSRGHPRNEQFF
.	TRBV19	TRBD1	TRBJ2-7	TGTGCCAGTAGTATTACAGGGGCCTCCTACGAGCAGTACTTC	CASSITGASYEQYF
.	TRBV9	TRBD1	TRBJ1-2	TGTGCCAGCAGCGTACGGGACAGGGGAGACTATGCTAACTATGGCTACACCTTC	CASSVRDRGDYANYGYTF
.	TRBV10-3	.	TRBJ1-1	TGTGCCATCAGTCGCCGGGACATGAAAATGAACACTGAAGCTTTCTTT	CAISRRDMKMNTEAFF
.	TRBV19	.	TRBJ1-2	TGTGCCAGTACCCCAGGGGATAAGGATGGCTACACCTTC	CASTPGDKDGYTF
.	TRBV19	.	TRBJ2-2	TGTGCCAGTGAGGGTAGCGGGAACACCGGGGAGCTGTTTTTT	CASEGSGNTGELFF
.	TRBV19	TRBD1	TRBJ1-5	TGTGCCAGTAGTGTTCGACAGGGGAGCAATCAGCCCCAGCATTTT	CASSVRQGSNQPQHF
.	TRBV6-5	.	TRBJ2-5	TGTGCCAGCTCCTGGACTCGGGCAGAGACCCAGTACTTC	CASSWTRAETQYF
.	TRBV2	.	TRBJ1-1	TGTGCCAGCAGTGAAGACAGATACACTGAAGCTTTCTTT	CASSEDRYTEAFF
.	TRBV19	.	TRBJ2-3	TGTGCCAGTAGCCTTGCCCGGTTGGATACGCAGTATTTT	CASSLARLDTQYF
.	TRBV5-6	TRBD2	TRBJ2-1	TGTGCCAGCAGCCTGACCGGGACTAGTAGCAATGAGCAGTTCTTC	CASSLTGTSSNEQFF
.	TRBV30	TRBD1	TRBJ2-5	TGTGCCTGGGATAGGACAGGGAGAGAGACCCAGTACTTC	CAWDRTGRETQYF
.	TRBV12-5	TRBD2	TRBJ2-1	TGTGCTAGTGGTTGGACTAGCGGGATAAAGAATGAGCAGTTCTTC	CASGWTSGIKNEQFF
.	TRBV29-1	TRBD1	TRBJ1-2	TGCAGCGTTGACCGTCAAGACAGGGGGAACTATGGCTACACCTTC	CSVDRQDRGNYGYTF
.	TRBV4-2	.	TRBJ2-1	TGTGCCAGCAGCCAAGATCAGGATGCCTACAATGAGCAGTTCTTC	CASSQDQDAYNEQFF
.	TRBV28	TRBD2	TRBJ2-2	TGTGCCAGCATGCGGGAGGGTATCGGGGAGCTGTTTTTT	CASMREGIGELFF
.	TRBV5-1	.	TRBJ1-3	TGCGCCAGCAGCACAGGGACTAACTCTGGAAACACCATATATTTT	CASSTGTNSGNTIYF
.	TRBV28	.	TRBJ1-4	TGTGCCAGCAGTTTACCCCCGGGGATGAGGGAAAAACTGTTTTTT	CASSLPPGMREKLFF
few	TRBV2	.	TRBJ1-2	TGTGCCAGCAGTACAGGGAACTATGGCTACACCTTC	CASSTGNYGYTF
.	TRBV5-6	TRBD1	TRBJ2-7	TGTGCCAGCAGCTTGAGGACAGGGGGTCCCTACGAGCAGTACTTC	CASSLRTGGPYEQYF
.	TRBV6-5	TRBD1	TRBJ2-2	TGTGCCAGCAGTTACAGGGGGCGGACCGGGGAGCTGTTTTTT	CASSYRGRTGELFF
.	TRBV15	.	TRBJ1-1	TGTGCCACCAGCGGCAGGGCGGGGAGCACTGAAGCTTTCTTT	CATSGRAGSTEAFF
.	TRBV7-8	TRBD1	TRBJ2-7	TGTGCCAGCAGCTTAGTCCGGGACAGCTCCTACGAGCAGTACTTC	CASSLVRDSSYEQYF
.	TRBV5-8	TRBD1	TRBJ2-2	TGTGCCAGCAGCACCCGACAGGGGGCGGACACCGGGGAGCTGTTTTTT	CASSTRQGADTGELFF
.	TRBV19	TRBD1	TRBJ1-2	TGTGCCAGTAGAACTACAGGGGGCGAGTTCTATGGCTACACCTTC	CASRTTGGEFYGYTF
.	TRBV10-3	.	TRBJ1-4	TGTGCCATCAGTTCAGAGGAGGAAAAACTGTTTTTT	CAISSEEEKLFF
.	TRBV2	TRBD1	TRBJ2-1	TGTGCCAGCAGTGATGACAGGGTATACAATGAGCAGTTCTTC	CASSDDRVYNEQFF
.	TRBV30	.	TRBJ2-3	TGTGCCTGGAGTGGGGACTTCACAGATACGCAGTATTTT	CAWSGDFTDTQYF
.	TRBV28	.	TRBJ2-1	TGTGCCAGCAGTTTGCTAGGTCGAGGAAGCGGCAATGAGCAGTTCTTC	CASSLLGRGSGNEQFF
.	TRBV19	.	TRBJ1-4	TGTGCCAGTAGTAGGAGGAGGGAAACTAATGAAAAACTGTTTTTT	CASSRRRETNEKLFF
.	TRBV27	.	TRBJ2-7	TGTGCCAGCAGTTTAGCATCTTTGGGGGCTTACGAGCAGTACTTC	CASSLASLGAYEQYF
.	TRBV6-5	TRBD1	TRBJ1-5	TGTGCCAGCACTGGGACAGGGGCCTCGCCCCAGCATTTT	CASTGTGASPQHF
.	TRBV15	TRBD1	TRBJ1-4	TGTGCCACCAGCAGAGATTATACAGGGGATGAAAAACTGTTTTTT	CATSRDYTGDEKLFF
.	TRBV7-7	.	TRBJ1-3	TGTGCTAGCAGCTTAGGGCGGTTCTCTGGAAACACCATATATTTT	CASSLGRFSGNTIYF
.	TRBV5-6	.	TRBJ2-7	TGTGCCAGCAGCTTGACAGGCATCGACTACGAGCAGTACTTC	CASSLTGIDYEQYF
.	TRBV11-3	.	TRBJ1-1	TGTGCCAGCAGCTTAGACAGTATGAACACTGAAGCTTTCTTT	CASSLDSMNTEAFF
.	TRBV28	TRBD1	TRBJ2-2	TGTGCCAGCTTACCGACAGGGTGGAACACCGGGGAGCTGTTTTTT	CASLPTGWNTGELFF
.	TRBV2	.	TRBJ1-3	TGTGCCAGCAGTTACAGTTCGCGGGACACCATATATTTT	CASSYSSRDTIYF
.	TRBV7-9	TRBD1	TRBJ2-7	TGTGCCAGCAGCCCGGGACAGGGTACCTACGAGCAGTACTTC	CASSPGQGTYEQYF
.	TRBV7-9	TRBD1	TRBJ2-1	TGTGCCAGCACCCAGGGGGCTGCAAATGAGCAGTTCTTC	CASTQGAANEQFF
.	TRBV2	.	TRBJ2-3	TGTGCCAGCTCGGTTGATGGTACCACAGATACGCAGTATTTT	CASSVDGTTDTQYF
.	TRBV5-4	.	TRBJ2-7	TGTGCCAGCAGCTTGAGAGGGCGTGAGCAGTACTTC	CASSLRGREQYF
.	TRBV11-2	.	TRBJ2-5	TGTGCCAGCAGCCTCGGACAGTCCCAAGAGACCCAGTACTTC	CASSLGQSQETQYF
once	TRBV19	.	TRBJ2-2	TGTGCCAGTAGTATGGAGTATCCAAGCCGGGAGCTGTTTTTT	CASSMEYPSRELFF